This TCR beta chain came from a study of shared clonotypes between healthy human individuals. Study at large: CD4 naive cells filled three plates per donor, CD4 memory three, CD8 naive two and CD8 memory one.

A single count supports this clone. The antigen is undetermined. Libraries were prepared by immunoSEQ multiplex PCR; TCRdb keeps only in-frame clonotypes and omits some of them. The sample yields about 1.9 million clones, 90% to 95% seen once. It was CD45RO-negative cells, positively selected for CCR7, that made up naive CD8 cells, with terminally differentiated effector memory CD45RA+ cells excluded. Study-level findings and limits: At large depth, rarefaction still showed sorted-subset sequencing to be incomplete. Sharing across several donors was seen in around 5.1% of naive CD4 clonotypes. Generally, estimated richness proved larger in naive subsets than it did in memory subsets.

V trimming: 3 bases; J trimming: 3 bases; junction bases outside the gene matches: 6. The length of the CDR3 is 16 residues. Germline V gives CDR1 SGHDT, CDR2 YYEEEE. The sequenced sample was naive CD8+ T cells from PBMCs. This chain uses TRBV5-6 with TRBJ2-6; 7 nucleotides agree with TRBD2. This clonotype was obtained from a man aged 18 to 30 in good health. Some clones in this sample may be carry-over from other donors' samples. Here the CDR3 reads CASSSSGIRGANVLTF. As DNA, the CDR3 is TGTGCCAGCAGCTCGAGCGGGATACGTGGGGCCAACGTCCTGACTTTC. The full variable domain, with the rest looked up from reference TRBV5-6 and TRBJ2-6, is DAGVTQSPTHLIKTRGQQVTLRCSPKSGHDTVSWYQQALGQGPQFIFQYYEEEERQRGNFPDRFSGHQFPNYSSELNVNALLLGDSALYLCASSSSGIRGANVLTFGAGSRLTVL.